This T cell receptor (beta chain) was captured by sequencing in a study of radiotherapy plus CTLA-4 blockade in lung cancer (dated by TCRdb to the late 2010s). At the level of the whole study: Among the enrolled patients, about 19% had an objective response, and about 30% reached disease control. Broader findings and caveats from the paper: After treatment with radiotherapy and ipilimumab, TCR clones that came from tumors expanded in the peripheral blood. Early dynamic changes in blood T cell clones, together with increased serum interferon-beta after radiation, were reported as the strongest predictors of response.

The method was the immunoSEQ multiplex PCR assay. The table was pulled from immuneACCESS by TCRdb, which kept in-frame rearrangements only. Such tables lose some clones; where checked, under half of the loss comes from unresolved V genes, and the rest has no known cause. Across this sample there are roughly 120,000 clones, with around 84% seen only once. The top ten clonotypes cover 3% to 4% of the sample. Focal radiation therapy combined with CTLA-4 blockade (ipilimumab) was tested in patients with chemo-refractory metastatic non-small-cell lung cancer. From the cysteine up to the phenylalanine, the CDR3 has a length of 14 residues. Kept here is only the CDR3 DNA, which spans 42 bases and is read in frame from base 1. Cut back by 5 bases and 7 bases, the V and J ends lie 19 bases apart. Looking up the germline V gene yields CDR1 SGHRS and CDR2 YFSETQ. With respect to this clone: The antigen it recognizes is unknown. Qualities for individual bases were not recorded, and no much larger clone is one base off.

The sequences come from peripheral blood, collected from a patient treated with radiotherapy plus ipilimumab. The chain uses TRBV5-1 and TRBJ2-7; no D gene call is confident. The origin of this receptor is a human donor with non-small cell lung cancer that progressed on radiotherapy plus ipilimumab. Some clones in this sample may be carry-over from other donors' samples. The CDR3 reads CASRLTPSTGEQYF. The DNA sequence is as follows: TGCGCCAGCAGACTGACACCATCGACTGGGGAGCAGTACTTC. Reference TRBV5-1 and TRBJ2-7 genes cover what lies past the CDR3, so the full variable domain is KAGVTQTPRYLIKTRGQQVTLSCSPISGHRSVSWYQQTPGQGLQFLFEYFSETQRNKGNFPGRFSGRQFSNSRSEMNVSTLELGDSALYLCASRLTPSTGEQYFGPGTRLTVT.